Detailed here is one T cell receptor beta chain. The antigen is unknown. This sample is drawn from a study of CD8 T cells in ankylosing spondylitis. TCRdb redid the calling of the 5' RACE reads with MiXCR, one entry per CDR3 protein. The sample yields 90,000 to 120,000 distinct CDR3 sequences, around 24% seen once. Study observations and caveats: Relatively rare in peripheral blood, disease-linked clones were also CD8+. Seven to nine highly homologous variants formed a TCR beta motif that appeared characteristic of ankylosing spondylitis blood. Disease-linked clones reportedly concentrated significantly in matched ankylosing spondylitis synovial fluid.

The CDR3 consists of 17 residues. With 4 bases clipped from V and 4 bases from J, the junction kept 12 bases outside the gene matches. Germline lookup yields CDR1 SGHRS and CDR2 YFSETQ. The chain joins TRBV5-1 to TRBJ2-2; 8 nucleotides line up with TRBD1. This sequence was found in a male donor with ankylosing spondylitis. Sequenced sample: synovial fluid, either unsorted or a sorted T cell fraction (not recorded which). DNA for the CDR3: TGCGCCAGCAGCCAGAGTGGACAGGGAAGGGGCACCGGGGAGCTGTTTTTT. It encodes CASSQSGQGRGTGELFF.